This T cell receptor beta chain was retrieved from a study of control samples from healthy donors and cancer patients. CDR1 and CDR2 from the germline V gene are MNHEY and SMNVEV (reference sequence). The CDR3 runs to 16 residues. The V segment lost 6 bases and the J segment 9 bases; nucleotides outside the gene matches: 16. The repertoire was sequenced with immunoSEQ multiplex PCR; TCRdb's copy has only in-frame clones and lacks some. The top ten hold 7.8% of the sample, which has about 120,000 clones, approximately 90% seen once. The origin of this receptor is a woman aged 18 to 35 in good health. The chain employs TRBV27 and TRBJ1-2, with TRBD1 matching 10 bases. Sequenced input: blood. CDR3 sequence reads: CASSKSAGTGVNSYTF. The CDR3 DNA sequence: TGTGCCAGCAGCAAAAGTGCCGGGACAGGGGTGAACAGCTACACCTTC.